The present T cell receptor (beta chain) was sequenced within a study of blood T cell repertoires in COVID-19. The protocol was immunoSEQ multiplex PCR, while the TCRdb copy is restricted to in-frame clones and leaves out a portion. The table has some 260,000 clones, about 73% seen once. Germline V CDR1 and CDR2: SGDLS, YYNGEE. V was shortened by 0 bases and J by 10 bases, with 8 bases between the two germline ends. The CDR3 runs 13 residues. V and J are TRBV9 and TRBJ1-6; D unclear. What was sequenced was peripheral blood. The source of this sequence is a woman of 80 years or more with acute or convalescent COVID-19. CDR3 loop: CASSVATTSPLHF. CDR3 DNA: TGTGCCAGCAGCGTAGCTACCACCTCACCCCTCCACTTT.